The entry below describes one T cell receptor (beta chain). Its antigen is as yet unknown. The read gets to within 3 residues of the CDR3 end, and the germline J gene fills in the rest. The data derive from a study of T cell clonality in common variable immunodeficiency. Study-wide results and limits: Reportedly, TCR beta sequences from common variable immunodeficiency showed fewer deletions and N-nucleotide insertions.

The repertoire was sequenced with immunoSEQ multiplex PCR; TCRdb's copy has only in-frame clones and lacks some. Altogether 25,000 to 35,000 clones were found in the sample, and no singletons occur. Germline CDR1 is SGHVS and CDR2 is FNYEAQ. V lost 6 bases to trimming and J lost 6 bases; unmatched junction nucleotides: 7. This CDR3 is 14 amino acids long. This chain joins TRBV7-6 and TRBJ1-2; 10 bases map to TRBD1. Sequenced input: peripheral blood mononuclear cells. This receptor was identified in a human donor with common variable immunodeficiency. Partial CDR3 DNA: TGTGCCAGCAGTCTGGACAGGGGGAGAGATGGC. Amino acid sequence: CASSLDRGRDG. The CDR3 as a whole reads CASSLDRGRDGYTF.